Described below is a single T cell receptor (beta chain) sequence and its context. Its antigen is still unknown. Per-nucleotide qualities are absent, and no much larger clonotype sits a single base away. The data belong to a study of T cell responses to AZD1222 COVID-19 vaccine (dated by TCRdb to about 2021). General notes on the study: TCR sequencing covered some 240 trial participants: 200 to 220 given two doses of AZD1222 and 26 given two doses of MenACWY control vaccine. Trial participants were enrolled into age subgroups of 18-55, 56-69 and 70-plus years, which contained around 140, 26 and 57 TCR-sequenced participants, respectively.

The CDR3 regions of human TCRbeta chains were analyzed by immunosequencing. The published analysis was carried out like this. TCRs in the repertoires were matched against a reference library of SARS-CoV-2-specific TCRs that had been generated with the MIRA antigen-specificity platform. Breadth was defined as the fraction of unique TCRs that were SARS-CoV-2-associated. Depth was defined as the fraction of total T cells that were SARS-CoV-2-associated. Using the MIRA data, every spike-specific TCR was mapped to the spike region that the TCR reacted to and assigned to either a CD4 or a CD8 class. Log10-transformed breadth and depth values were compared by one-way ANOVA with Sidak's multiple comparisons tests. The table comes from immuneACCESS by way of TCRdb, which keeps in-frame sequences with V and J called. Part of the clones is missing from these tables; in studies checked, under half for an unresolved V gene and the rest for unknown reasons. The V and J calls and clone size are taken from that table; D and trimming were inferred from the DNA. Across this sample there are 120,000 to 150,000 clones, with around 90% seen only once. Together, the top ten hold 2.8% of the sample.

The time point label here, explained by the study, means: baseline before first vaccination. The sample's treatment or condition label, decoded: meningococcal conjugate vaccine given as trial control. Vaccinee samples were obtained from the UK trials COV001 and COV002, which included a single-blind randomized controlled phase 2/3 trial of AZD1222 (ChAdOx1 nCoV-19) in healthy adults. For TCRbeta chain sequencing, PBMC samples from trial participants were taken at day 0 and at day 28 after the second dose. The CDR3 covers 14 residues, taking in both the cysteine and the phenylalanine. The kept DNA is CDR3 alone, 42 bases in frame from the first base. The germline V gene (reference sequence) provides CDR1 LGHDT and CDR2 YNNKEL. V loses 3 bases of germline sequence and J loses 8 bases, and the interval between the two ends is 11 bases. What the authors observed across the whole study: Participants were mostly white British and included more females than males, and it was suggested by the authors that clonal diversity may have been underestimated. In the small 56-69-year group, the increase in depth fell short of significance, most likely because of low power. Epitopes outside the regions mutated in the B.1.351 and B.1.1.7 variants were reportedly recognized by nearly half of the unique spike-specific TCRs. After two AZD1222 doses, both the breadth and the depth of spike-specific TCRs were significantly higher than at day 0 and than in MenACWY recipients. No day 14 peak-response samples were available, so repertoires were characterized only after the peak T cell response. Conclusions about previously exposed vaccinees were limited because only five to seven AZD1222 recipients were SARS-CoV-2 seropositive at baseline. The whole spike protein was spanned by vaccine-associated CD4 TCRs, and dominant responses were seen in regions 160-218 and 743-854.

The receptor's source is an adult in good health. Sequencing was performed on peripheral blood, taken on day 0 of MenACWY control vaccination. The sequence joins TRBV3-1 (or the pseudogene TRBV3-2) to TRBJ1-6; a tentative D match to TRBD1 spans 6 bases. The CDR3 has the sequence CASSQWDMDSPLHF. The base sequence is TGTGCCAGCAGCCAGTGGGACATGGATTCACCCCTCCACTTT.